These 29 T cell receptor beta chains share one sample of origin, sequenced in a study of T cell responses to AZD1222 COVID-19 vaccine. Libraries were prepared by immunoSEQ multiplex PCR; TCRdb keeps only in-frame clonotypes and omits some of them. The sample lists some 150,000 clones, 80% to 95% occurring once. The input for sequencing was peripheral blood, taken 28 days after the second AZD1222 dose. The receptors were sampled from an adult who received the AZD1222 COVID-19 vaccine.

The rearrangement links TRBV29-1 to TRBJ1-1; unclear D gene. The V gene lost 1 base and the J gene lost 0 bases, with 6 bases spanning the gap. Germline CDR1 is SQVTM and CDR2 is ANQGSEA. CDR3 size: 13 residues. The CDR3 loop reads CSVEVQLNTEAFF. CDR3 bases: TGCAGCGTTGAAGTACAACTGAACACTGAAGCTTTCTTT.

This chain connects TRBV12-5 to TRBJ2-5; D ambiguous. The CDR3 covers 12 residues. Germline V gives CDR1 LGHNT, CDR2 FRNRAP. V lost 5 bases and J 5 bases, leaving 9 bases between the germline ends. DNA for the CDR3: TGTGCTAGTGGTACCGAAGGGGAGACCCAGTACTTC. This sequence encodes CASGTEGETQYF.

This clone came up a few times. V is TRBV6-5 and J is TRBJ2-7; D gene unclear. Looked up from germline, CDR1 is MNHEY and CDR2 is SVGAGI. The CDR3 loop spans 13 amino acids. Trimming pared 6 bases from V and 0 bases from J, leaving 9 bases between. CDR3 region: CASRIPGSYEQYF. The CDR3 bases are TGTGCCAGCAGAATCCCGGGCTCCTACGAGCAGTACTTC.

The CDR3 loop is CASSKGDSGNTIYF. DNA for the CDR3: TGTGCCAGCTCGAAGGGGGACTCTGGAAACACCATATATTTT. The genes are TRBV7-2 and TRBJ1-3; perhaps TRBD1 as D (6 bases). Trimming left V 8 bases short and J 0 bases short, with 11 bases between. The CDR3 is 14 amino acids. Germline V gene lookup returns CDR1 SGHTA and CDR2 FQGNSA.

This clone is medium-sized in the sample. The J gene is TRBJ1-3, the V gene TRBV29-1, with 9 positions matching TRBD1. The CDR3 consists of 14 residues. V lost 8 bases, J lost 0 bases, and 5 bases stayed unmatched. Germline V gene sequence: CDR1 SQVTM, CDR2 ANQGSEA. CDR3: CSMTTGGSGNTIYF. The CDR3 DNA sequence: TGCAGCATGACGACAGGGGGCTCTGGAAACACCATATATTTT.

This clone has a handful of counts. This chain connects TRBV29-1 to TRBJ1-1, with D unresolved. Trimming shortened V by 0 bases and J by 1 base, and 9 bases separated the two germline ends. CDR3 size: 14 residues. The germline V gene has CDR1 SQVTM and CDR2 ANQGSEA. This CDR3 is CSVEEESQNTEAFF. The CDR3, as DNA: TGCAGCGTTGAAGAGGAAAGTCAGAACACTGAAGCTTTCTTT.

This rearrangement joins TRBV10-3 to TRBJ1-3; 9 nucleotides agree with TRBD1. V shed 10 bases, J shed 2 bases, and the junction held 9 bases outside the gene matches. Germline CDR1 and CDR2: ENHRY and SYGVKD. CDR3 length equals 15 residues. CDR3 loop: CATRDRDIAGNTIYF. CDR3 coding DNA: TGTGCCACCCGGGACAGGGACATAGCTGGAAACACCATATATTTT.

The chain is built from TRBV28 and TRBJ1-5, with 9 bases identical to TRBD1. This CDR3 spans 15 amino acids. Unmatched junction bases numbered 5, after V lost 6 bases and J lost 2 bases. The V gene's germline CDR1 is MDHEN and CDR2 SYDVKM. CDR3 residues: CASSSGQGGNQPQHF. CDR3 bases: TGTGCCAGCAGCTCGGGACAGGGAGGCAATCAGCCCCAGCATTTT.

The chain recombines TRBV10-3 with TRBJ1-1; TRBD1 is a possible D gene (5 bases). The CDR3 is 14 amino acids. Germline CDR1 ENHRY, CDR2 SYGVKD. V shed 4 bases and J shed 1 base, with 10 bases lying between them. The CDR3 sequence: CAISAGRSNTEAFF. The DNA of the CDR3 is TGTGCCATCAGTGCGGGACGGTCGAACACTGAAGCTTTCTTT.

CDR3 sequence (DNA): TGTGCCAGCAGCCGAGCCGGGACAGGGGGAGGCTACACCTTC. Its protein is CASSRAGTGGGYTF. The chain combines TRBV7-8 with TRBJ1-2; 11 bases fit TRBD1. The CDR3 runs to 14 residues. CDR1 SGHVS and CDR2 FQNEAQ come from the germline V gene. V dropped 5 bases and J dropped 8; count of bases not matched to a gene: 7.

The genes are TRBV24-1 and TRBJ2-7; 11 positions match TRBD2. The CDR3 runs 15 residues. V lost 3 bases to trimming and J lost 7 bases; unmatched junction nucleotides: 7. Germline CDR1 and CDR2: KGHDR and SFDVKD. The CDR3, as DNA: TGTGCCACCAGTGATCCGGCTAGCGGGAGGCGTGAGCAGTACTTC. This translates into CATSDPASGRREQYF.

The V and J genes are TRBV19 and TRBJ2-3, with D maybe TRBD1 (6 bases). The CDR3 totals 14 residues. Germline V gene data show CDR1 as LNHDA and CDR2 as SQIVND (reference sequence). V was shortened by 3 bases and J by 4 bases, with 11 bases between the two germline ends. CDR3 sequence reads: CASSIGTFPDTQYF. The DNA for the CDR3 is TGTGCCAGTAGTATTGGGACATTCCCAGATACGCAGTATTTT.

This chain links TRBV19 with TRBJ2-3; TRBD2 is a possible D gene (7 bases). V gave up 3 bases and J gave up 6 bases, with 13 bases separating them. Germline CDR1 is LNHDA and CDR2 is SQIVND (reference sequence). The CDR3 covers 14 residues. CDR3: CASSMGGLLDTQYF. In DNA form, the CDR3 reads TGTGCCAGTAGTATGGGGGGGCTTCTCGATACGCAGTATTTT.

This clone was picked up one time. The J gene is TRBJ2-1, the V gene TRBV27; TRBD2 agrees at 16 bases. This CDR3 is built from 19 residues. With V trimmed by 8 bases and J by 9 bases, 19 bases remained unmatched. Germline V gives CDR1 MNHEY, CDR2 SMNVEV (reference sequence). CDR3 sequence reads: CASGSLGLAGGPAKGEQFF. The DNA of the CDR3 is TGTGCCAGCGGCTCCCTGGGACTAGCGGGAGGGCCTGCCAAGGGTGAGCAGTTCTTC.

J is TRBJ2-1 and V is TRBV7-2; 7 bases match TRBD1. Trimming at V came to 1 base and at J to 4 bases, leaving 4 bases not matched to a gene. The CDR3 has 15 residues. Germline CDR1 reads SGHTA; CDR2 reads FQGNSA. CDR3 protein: CASSLDRGTYNEQFF. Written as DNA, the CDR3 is TGTGCCAGCAGCTTAGACAGGGGCACTTACAATGAGCAGTTCTTC.

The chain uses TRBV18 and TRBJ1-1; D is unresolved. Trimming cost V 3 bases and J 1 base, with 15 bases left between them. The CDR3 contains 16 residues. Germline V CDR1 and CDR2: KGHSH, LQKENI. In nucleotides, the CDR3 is TGTGCCAGCTCACCCCAGGCTCCCCGGGGGAACACTGAAGCTTTCTTT. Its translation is CASSPQAPRGNTEAFF.

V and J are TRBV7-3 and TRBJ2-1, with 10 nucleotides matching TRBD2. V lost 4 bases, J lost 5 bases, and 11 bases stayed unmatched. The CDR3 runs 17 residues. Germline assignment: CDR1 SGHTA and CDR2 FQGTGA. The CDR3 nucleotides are TGTGCCAGCAGCTCCAGCGACGGGACTAGCGTGCACAATGAGCAGTTCTTC. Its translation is CASSSSDGTSVHNEQFF.

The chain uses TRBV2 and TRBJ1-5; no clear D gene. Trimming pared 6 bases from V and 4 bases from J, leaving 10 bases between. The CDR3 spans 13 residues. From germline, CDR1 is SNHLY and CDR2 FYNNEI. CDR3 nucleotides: TGTGCCAGCAGAGGTTGGGAAAATCAGCCCCAGCATTTT. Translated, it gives CASRGWENQPQHF.

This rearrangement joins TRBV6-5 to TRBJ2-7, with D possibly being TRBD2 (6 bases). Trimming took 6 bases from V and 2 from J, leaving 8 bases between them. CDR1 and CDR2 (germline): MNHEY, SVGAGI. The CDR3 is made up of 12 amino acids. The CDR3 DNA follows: TGTGCCAGCAGCGGGGGAGCCTACGAGCAGTACTTC. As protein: CASSGGAYEQYF.

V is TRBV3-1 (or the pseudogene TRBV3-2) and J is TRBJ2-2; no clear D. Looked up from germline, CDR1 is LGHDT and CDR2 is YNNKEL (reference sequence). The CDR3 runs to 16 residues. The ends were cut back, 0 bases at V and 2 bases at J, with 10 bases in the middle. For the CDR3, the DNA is TGTGCCAGCAGCCAAGATGAAGCGCCCAACACCGGGGAGCTGTTTTTT. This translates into CASSQDEAPNTGELFF.

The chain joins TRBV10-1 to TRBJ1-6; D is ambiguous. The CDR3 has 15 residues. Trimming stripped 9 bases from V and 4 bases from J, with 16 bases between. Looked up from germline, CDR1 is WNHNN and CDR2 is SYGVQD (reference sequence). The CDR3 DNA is TGCGCCAGTACGGATGAGTTCAGGTATAATTCACCCCTCCACTTT. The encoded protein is CASTDEFRYNSPLHF.

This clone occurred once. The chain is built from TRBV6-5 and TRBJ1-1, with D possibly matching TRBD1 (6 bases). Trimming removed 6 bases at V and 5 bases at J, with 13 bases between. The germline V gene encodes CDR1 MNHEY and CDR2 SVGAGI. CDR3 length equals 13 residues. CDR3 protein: CASSPWGATEAFF. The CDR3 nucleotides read TGTGCCAGCAGCCCCTGGGGGGCAACTGAAGCTTTCTTT.

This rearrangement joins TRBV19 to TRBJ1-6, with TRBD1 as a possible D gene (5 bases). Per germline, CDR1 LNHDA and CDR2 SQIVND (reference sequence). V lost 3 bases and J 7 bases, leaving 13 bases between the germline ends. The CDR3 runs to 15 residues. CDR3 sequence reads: CASSMRGDRNSPLHF. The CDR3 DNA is TGTGCCAGTAGTATGCGGGGGGACCGGAATTCACCCCTCCACTTT.

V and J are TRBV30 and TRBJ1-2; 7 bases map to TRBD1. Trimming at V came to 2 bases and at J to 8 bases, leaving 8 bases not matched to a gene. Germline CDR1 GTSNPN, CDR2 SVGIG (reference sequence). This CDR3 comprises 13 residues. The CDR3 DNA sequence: TGTGCCTGGAGTCGGCAGGGGGTAGGAGGCTACACCTTC. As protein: CAWSRQGVGGYTF. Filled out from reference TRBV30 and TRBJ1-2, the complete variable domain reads SQTIHQWPATLVQPVGSPLSLECTVEGTSNPNLYWYRQAAGRGLQLLFYSVGIGQISSEVPQNLSASRPQDRQFILSSKKLLLSDSGFYLCAWSRQGVGGYTFGSGTRLTVV.

CDR3 sequence reads: CASRDGLAGVHEQYF. The DNA for the CDR3 is TGTGCCAGCAGGGACGGACTAGCGGGAGTCCACGAGCAGTACTTC. The rearrangement joins TRBV28 to TRBJ2-7; TRBD2 matches 13 bases. Trimming cost V 6 bases and J 5 bases; bases outside gene matches: 7. This CDR3 contains 15 residues. Per germline, CDR1 MDHEN and CDR2 SYDVKM.

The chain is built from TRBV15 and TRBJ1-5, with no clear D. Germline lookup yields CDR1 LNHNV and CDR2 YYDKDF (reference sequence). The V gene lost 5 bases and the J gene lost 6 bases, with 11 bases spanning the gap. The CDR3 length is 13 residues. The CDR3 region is CATSSLSGQPQHF. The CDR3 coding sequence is TGTGCCACCAGCTCTCTCTCCGGTCAGCCCCAGCATTTT.

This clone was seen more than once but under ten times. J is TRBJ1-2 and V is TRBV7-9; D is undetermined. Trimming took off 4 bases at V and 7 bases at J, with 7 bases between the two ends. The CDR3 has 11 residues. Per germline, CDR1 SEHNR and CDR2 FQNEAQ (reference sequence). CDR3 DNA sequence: TGTGCCAGCAGCTCCCCCCGTGGCTACACCTTC. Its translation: CASSSPRGYTF.

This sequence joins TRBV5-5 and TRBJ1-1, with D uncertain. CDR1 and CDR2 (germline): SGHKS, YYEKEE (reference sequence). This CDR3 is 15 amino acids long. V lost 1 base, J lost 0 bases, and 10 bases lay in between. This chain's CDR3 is CASSLSLQMNTEAFF. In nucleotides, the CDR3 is TGTGCCAGCAGCTTGAGTCTACAGATGAACACTGAAGCTTTCTTT.

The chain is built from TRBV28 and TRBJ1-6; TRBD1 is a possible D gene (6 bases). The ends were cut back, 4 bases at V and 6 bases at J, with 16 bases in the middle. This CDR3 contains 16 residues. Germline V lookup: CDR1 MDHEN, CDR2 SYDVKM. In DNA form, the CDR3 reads TGTGCCAGCAGTTCGAGGGGGGAGGGCTTTAATTCACCCCTCCACTTT. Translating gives CASSSRGEGFNSPLHF.